This T cell receptor beta chain came from a study of early stage breast cancer tumors. About the research overall: Most of the 16 invasive tumors were ER+, PR+ and HER2-. Samples were sequenced at around 10-fold average coverage.

Clones were read by immunoSEQ multiplex PCR, and TCRdb kept only the in-frame ones, dropping some. The data show tens of thousands of clones, 80% to 95% seen once. Turning to this clone: Antigen: not known.

General study points: In about 90% of the 16 patients, blood comparison separated tumor from normal breast.

The CDR3 has 13 residues. V was pared by 3 bases and J by 4 bases, with 9 bases between. The germline gives CDR1 MRHNA, CDR2 SNTAGT. This chain uses TRBV6-4 with TRBJ1-1; D is uncertain. The clonotype originates from a person aged 70 to 80 with breast cancer. The sequenced material came from blood. DNA for the CDR3: TGTGCCAGCAGTGAATCGGCGGGCACTGAAGCTTTCTTT. This sequence encodes CASSESAGTEAFF.